The clone carrying this T cell receptor (beta chain) has just a few counts. The antigen remains unidentified. Donation came from healthy Caucasian individuals in Russia who were aged about 6 to 95. Losses at the gene ends were 1 base for V and 0 bases for J; bases not matched to a gene: 8. The CDR3 sequence is 17 residues long. Germline lookup yields CDR1 SGHAT and CDR2 FQDESV (reference sequence). This entry is derived from a study of blood T cells in healthy people across ages. Whole-study findings and limits: PBMCs were not sorted, which prevented a conclusive comparison of naive versus antigen-experienced cells.

It was with a sample-barcoded 5' primer and a J-beta primer mix that a second PCR of roughly 7 to 12 cycles was run. In TCRdb, the 5' RACE reads were re-called with MiXCR into one record per CDR3 protein. The data hold roughly 1.6 million distinct CDR3 sequences, with almost 35% observed a single time. The receptor was isolated from a woman aged 30 to 39 in good health. The rearrangement joins TRBV11-1 to TRBJ2-5, with TRBD1 matching 7 bases. Sequenced material: blood. CDR3 in amino acids: CASSLVRPTGYQETQYF. CDR3 DNA sequence: TGTGCCAGCAGCTTAGTCCGGCCGACAGGGTACCAAGAGACCCAGTACTTC.